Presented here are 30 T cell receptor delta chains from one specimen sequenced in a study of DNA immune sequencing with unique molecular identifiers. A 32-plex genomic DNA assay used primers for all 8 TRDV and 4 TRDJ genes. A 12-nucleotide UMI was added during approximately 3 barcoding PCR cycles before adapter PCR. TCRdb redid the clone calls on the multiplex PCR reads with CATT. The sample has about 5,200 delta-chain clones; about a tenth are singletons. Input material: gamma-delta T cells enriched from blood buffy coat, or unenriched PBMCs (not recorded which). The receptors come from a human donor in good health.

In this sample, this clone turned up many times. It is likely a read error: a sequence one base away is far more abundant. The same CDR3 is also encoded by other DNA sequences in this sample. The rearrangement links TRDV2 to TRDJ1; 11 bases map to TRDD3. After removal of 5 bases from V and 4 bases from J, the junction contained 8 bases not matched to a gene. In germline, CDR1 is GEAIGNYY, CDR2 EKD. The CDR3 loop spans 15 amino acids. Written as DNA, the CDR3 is TGTGCCTGTGCGCAACTGGGGGATAGGGACGATAAACTCATCTTT. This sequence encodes CACAQLGDRDDKLIF.

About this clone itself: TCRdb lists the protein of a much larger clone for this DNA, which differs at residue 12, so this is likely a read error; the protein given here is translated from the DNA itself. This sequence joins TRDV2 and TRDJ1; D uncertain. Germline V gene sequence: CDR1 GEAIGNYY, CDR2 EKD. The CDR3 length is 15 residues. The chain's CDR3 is CACDTVGSYTDNLIF. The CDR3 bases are TGTGCCTGTGACACCGTAGGGAGTTACACCGATAACCTCATCTTT.

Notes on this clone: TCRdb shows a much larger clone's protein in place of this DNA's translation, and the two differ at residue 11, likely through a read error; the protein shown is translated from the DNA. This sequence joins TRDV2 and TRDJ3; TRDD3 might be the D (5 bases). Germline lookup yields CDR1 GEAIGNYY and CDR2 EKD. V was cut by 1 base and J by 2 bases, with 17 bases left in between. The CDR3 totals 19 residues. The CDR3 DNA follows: TGTGCCTGTGACACGGGGGGGCTACGGAGCACCTGGGACACCCGACAGATGTTTTTC. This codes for CACDTGGLRSTWDTRQMFF.

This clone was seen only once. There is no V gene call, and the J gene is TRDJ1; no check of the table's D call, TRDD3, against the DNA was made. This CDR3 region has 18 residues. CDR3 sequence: CALGELDPTPFSSDKLIF. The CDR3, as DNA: TGTGCTCTTGGGGAACTTGATCCTACCCCCTTTTCGTCCGATAAACTCATCTTT.

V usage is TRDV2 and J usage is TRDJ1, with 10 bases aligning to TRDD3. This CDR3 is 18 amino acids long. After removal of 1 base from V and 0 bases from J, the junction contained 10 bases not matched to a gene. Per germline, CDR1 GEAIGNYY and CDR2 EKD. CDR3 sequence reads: CACDTWGILSSYTDKLIF. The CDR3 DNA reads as TGTGCCTGTGACACATGGGGGATACTTTCCTCGTACACCGATAAACTCATCTTT.

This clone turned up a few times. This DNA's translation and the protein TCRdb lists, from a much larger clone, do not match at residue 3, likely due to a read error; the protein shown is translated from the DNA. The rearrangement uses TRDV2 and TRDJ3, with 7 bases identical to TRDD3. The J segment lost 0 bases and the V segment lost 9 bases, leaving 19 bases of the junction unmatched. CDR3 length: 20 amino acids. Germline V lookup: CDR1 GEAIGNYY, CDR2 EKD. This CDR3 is CAPDTGSLGVGSWDTRQMFF. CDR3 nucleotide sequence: TGTGCCCCTGACACGGGAAGCCTGGGGGTCGGCTCCTGGGACACCCGACAGATGTTTTTC.

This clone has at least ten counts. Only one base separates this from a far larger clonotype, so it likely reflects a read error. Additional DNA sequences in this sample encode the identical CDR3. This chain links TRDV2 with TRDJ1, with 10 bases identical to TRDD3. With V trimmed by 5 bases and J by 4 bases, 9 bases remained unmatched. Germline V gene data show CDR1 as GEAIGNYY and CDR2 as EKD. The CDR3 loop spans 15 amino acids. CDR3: CACAQLGDRDDKLIF. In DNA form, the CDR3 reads TGTGCCTGTGCCCAGCTGGGGGATAGGGACGATAAACTCATCTTT.

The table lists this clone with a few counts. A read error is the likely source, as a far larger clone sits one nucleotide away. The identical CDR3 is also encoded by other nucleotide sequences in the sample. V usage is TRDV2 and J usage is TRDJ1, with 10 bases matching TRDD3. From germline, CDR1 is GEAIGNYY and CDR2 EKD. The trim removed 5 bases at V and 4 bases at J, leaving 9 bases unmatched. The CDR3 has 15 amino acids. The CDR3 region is CACAQLGDRDDKLIF. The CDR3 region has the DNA TGTGCCTGTGCCCAACTGGGGGATCGGGACGATAAACTCATCTTT.

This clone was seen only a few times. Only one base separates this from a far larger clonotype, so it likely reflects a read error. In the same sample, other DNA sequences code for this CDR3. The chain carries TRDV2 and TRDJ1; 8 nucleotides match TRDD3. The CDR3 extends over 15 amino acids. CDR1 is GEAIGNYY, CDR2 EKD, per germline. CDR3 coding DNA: TGTGCCTGTCAGAACCTGGGGGAGGACACTGATAAACTCATCTTT. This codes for CACQNLGEDTDKLIF.

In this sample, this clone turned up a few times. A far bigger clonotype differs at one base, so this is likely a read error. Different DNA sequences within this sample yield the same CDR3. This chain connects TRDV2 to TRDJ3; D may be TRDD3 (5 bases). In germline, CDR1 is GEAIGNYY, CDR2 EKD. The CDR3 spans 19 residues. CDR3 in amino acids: CACDTGGLRSSWDTRQMFF. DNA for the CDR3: TGTGCCTGCGACACGGGGGGGCTACGGAGCTCCTGGGACACCCGACAGATGTTTTTC.

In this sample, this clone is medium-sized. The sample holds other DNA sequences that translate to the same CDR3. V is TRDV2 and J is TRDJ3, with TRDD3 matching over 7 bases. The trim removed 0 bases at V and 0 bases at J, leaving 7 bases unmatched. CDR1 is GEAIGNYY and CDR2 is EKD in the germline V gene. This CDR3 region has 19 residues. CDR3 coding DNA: TGTGCCTGTGACACCTGGGGGGGATCTAGCTCCTGGGACACCCGACAGATGTTTTTC. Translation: CACDTWGGSSSWDTRQMFF.

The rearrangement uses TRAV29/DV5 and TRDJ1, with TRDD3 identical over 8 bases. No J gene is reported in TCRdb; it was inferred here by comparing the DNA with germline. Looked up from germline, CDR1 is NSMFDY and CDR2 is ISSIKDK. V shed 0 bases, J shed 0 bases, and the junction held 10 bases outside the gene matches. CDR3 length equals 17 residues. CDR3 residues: CAASARGIRGYTDKLIF. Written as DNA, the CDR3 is TGTGCAGCAAGCGCGCGAGGGATACGAGGGTACACCGATAAACTCATCTTT.

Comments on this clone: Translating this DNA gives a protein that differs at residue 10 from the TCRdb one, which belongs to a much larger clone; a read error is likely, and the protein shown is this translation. DNA for the CDR3: TGTGCCTGTGACACCGTATCCGGGGGACCCCTGGTGCCCGATAAACTCATCTTT. Translating gives CACDTVSGGPLVPDKLIF. The rearrangement uses TRDV2 and TRDJ1; maybe TRDD3 (6 bases). Germline V gene lookup returns CDR1 GEAIGNYY and CDR2 EKD. This CDR3 is built from 18 residues. V gave up 0 bases and J gave up 3 bases, with 22 bases separating them.

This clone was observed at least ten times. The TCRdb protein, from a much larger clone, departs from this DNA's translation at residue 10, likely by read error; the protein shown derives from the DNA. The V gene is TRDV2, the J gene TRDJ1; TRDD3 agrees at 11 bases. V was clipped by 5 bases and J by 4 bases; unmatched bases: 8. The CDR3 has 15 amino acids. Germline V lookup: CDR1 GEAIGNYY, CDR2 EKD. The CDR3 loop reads CACAQLGDRHDKLIF. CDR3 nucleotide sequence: TGTGCCTGTGCCCAACTGGGGGATAGGCACGATAAACTCATCTTT.

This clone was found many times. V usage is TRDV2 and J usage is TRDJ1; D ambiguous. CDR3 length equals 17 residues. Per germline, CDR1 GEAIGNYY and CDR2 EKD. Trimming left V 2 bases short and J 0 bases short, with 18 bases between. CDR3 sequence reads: CACDRKFGGSNTDKLIF. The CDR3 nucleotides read TGTGCCTGTGACAGAAAGTTTGGTGGGAGTAACACCGATAAACTCATCTTT.

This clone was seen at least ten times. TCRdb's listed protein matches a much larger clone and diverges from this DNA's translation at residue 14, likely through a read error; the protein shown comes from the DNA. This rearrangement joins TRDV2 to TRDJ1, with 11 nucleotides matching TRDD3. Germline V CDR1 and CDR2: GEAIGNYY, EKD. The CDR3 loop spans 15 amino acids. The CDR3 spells CACAQLGDRDDKLTF. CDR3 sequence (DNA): TGTGCCTGTGCCCAACTGGGGGATAGGGACGATAAACTCACCTTT.

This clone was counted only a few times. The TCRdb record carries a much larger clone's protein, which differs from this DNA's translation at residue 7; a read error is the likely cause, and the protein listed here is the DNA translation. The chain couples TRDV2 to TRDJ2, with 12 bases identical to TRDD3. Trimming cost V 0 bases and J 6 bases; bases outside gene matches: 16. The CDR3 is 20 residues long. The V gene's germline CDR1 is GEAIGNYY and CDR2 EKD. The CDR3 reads CACDTVILGDTPTGSAQLFF. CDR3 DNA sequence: TGTGCCTGTGACACCGTCATACTGGGGGATACCCCAACCGGTTCAGCACAACTCTTCTTT.

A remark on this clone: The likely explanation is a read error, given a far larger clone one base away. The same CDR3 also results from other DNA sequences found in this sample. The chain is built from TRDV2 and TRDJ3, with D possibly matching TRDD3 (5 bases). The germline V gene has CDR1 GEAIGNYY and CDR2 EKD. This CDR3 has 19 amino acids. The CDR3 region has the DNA TGTGCCTGTGACACGGGGGGGCTACGGAGCTCCTGGGATACCCGACAGATGTTTTTC. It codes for CACDTGGLRSSWDTRQMFF.

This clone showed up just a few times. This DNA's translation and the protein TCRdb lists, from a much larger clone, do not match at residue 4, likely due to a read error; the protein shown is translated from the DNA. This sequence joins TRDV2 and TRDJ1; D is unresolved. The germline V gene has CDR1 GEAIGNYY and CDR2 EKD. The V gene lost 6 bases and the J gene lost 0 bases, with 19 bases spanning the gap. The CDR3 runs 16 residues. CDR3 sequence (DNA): TGTGCCTGTCACCCGTCCGATCGGAAGTACACCGATAAACTCATCTTT. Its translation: CACHPSDRKYTDKLIF.

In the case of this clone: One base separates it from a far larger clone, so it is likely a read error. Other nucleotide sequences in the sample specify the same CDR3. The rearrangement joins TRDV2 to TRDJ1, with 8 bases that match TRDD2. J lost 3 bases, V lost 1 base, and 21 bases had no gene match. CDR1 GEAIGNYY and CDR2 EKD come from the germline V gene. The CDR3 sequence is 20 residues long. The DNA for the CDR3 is TGTGCCTGTGACACGGGCTTCCTACAACCTGGTGGCCAATCGTCCGATAAACTCATCTTT. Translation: CACDTGFLQPGGQSSDKLIF.

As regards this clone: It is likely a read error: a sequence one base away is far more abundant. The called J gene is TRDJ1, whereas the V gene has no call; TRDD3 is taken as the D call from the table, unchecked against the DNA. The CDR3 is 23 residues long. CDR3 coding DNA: TGTGCCTGTGACCCTCTTACTGACCGCTCTTCGTACCCTACTGGGGGAGACACCGATAAACTCATCTTT. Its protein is CACDPLTDRSSYPTGGDTDKLIF.

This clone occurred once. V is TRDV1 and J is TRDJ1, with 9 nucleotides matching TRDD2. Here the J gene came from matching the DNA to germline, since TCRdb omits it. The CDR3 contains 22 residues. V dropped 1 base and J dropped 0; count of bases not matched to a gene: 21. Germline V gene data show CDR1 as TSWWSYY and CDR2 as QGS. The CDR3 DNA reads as TGTGCTCTTGGGGAACCCTTCCTACGGGAGTTGGGGCCTATGGGGTACACCGATAAACTCATCTTT. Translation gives CALGEPFLRELGPMGYTDKLIF.

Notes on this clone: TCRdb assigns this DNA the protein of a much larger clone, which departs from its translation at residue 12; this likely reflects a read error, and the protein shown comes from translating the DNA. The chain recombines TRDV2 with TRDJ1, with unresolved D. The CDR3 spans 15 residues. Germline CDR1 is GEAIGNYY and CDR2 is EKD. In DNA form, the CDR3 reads TGTGCCTGTGACGGCGTCGGTGCAAACACCGATGAACTCATCTTT. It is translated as CACDGVGANTDELIF.

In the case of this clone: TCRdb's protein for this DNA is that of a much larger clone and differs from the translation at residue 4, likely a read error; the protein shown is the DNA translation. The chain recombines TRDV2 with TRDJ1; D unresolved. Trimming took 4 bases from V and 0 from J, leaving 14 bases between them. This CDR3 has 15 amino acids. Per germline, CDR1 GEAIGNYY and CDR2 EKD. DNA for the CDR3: TGTGCCTGTGAAACCGTAGGGAGTTACACCGATAAACTCATCTTT. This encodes CACETVGSYTDKLIF.

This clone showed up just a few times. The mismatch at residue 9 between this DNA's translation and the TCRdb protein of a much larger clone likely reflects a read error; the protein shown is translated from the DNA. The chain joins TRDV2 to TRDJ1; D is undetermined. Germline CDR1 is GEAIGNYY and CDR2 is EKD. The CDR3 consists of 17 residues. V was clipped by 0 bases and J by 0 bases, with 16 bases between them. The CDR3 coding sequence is TGTGCCTGTGACACCCTCGTGTTGGTGGAGAACACCGATAAACTCATCTTT. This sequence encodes CACDTLVLVENTDKLIF.

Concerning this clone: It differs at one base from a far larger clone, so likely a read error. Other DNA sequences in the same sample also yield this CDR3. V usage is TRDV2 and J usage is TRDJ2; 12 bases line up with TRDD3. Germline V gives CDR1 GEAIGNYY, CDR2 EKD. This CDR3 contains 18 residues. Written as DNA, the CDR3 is TGTGCGTGTGACACCCTACTGGGGGATACTTCTCTGACAGCACAACTCTTCTTT. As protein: CACDTLLGDTSLTAQLFF.

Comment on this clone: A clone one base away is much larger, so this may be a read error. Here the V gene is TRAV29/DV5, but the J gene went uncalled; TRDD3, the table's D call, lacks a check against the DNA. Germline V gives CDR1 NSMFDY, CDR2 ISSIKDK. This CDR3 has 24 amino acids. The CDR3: CAASAPIGELTGGYVGGRTDNLIF. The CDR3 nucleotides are TGTGCAGCAAGCGCTCCTATCGGAGAACTTACTGGGGGATACGTAGGGGGGAGAACCGATAACCTCATCTTT.

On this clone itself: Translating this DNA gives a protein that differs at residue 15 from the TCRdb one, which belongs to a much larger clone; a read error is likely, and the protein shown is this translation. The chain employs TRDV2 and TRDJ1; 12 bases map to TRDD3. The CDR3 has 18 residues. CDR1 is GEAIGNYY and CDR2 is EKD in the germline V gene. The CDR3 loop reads CACDLLGDTLLTTDILIF. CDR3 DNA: TGTGCCTGTGACCTTCTGGGGGATACGCTTCTTACCACCGATATACTCATCTTT.

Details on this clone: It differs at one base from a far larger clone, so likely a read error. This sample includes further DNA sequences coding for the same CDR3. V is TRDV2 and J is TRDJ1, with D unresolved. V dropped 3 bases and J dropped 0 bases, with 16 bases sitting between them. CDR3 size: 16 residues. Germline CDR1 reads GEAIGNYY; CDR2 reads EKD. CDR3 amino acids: CACDPSDRKYTDKLIF. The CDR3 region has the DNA TGTGCCTGTGACCCGTCTGATCGGAAGTACACCGATAAACTCATCTTT.

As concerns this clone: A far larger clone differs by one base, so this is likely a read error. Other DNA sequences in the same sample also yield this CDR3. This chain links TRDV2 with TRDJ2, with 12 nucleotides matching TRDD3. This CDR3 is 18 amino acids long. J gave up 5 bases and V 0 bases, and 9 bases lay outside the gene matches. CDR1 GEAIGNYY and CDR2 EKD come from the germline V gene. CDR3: CACDTLLGDTSLTAQLFF. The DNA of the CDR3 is TGTGCCTGTGACACCCTACTGGGGGATACTTCTCTAACAGCACAACTCTTCTTT.